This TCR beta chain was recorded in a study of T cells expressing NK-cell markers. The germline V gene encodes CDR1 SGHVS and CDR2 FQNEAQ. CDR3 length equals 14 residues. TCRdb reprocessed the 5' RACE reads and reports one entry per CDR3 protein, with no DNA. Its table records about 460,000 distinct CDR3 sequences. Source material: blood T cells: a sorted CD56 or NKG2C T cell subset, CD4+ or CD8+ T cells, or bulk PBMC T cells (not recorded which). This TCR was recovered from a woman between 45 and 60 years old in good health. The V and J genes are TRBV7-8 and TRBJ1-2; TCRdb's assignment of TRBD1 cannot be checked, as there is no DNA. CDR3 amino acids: CASSLNRGDYGYTF. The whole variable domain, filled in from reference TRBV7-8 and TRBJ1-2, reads GAGVSQSPRYKVAKRGQDVALRCDPISGHVSLFWYQQALGQGPEFLTYFQNEAQLDKSGLPSDRFFAERPEGSVSTLKIQRTQQEDSAVYLCASSLNRGDYGYTFGSGTRLTVV.